The clone carrying this T cell receptor beta chain showed up just once. Its specificity is not known. The V end was cut by 7 bases, the J end by 0 bases, with 18 bases between. Germline V gives CDR1 SQVTM, CDR2 ANQGSEA. This CDR3 spans 15 amino acids. The data belong to a study of tumor-infiltrating lymphocytes in primary liver carcinoma. Study at large: Among the tumors, stages were T1-T3 N0M0 and sizes roughly 4 to 10 cm. Study-wide findings and caveats: Top clones occupying all five tumor regions numbered only about 7-24%.

cDNA specific to TCR beta was made from approximately 0.55 ug of total RNA, with a constant-region primer employed for priming. Employing slightly modified ARM-PCR, three nested multiplex PCR rounds were run, and these gave rise to the TCR beta libraries. In the first two PCR rounds, TRBV1-TRBV30 forward primers were paired with a C-beta reverse primer, and each round lasted 10 cycles. In TCRdb, the multiplex PCR reads were re-called with MiXCR into one record per CDR3 protein. The sample lists roughly 190,000 distinct CDR3 sequences, around four fifths occurring once. From unsorted bulk tissue weighing roughly 19-32 mg, DNA and RNA were co-extracted.

The TCR originated in a middle-aged man with primary liver carcinoma and hepatitis B virus infection. This chain uses TRBV29-1 with TRBJ1-1; the D is unclear. Sequenced sample: tumor tissue from primary liver carcinoma. The CDR3 DNA sequence: TGCAGCGCATTGGGTGGGTGGGCTGTGAACACTGAAGCTTTCTTT. This gives the protein CSALGGWAVNTEAFF.